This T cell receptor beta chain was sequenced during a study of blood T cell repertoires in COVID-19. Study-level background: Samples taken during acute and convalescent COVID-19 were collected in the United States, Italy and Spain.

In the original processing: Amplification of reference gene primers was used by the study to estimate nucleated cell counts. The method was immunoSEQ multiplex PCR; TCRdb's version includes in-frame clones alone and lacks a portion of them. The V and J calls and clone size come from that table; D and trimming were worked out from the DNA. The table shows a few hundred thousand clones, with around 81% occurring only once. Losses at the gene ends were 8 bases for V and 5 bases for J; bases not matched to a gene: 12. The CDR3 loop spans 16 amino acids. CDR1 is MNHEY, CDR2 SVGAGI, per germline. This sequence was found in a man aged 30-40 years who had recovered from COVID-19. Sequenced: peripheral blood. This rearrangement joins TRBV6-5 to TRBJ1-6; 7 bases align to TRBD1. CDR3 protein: CASRSLGGADNSPLHF. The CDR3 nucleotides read TGTGCCAGCCGTTCGCTAGGGGGCGCAGATAATTCACCCCTCCACTTT.